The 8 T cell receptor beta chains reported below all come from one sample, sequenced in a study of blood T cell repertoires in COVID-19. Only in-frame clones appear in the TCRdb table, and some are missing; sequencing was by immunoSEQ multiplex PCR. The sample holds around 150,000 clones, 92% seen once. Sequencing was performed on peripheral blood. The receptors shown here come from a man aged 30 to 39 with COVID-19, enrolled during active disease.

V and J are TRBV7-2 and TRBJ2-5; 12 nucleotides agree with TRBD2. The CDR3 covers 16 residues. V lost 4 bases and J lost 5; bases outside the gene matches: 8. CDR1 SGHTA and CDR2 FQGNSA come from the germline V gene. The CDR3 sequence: CASSSWTSGVGETQYF. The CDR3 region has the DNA TGTGCCAGCAGCTCTTGGACTAGCGGGGTTGGGGAGACCCAGTACTTC.

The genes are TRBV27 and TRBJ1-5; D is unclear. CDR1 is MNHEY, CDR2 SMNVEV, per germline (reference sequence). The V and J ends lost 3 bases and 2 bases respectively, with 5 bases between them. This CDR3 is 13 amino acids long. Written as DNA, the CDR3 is TGTGCCAGCAGTTTTAGCGGCAATCAGCCCCAGCATTTT. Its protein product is CASSFSGNQPQHF.

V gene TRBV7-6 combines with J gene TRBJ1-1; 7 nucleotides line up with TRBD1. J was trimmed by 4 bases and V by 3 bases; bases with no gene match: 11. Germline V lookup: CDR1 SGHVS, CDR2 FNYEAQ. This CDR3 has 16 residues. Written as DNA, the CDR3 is TGTGCCAGCAGCTTGATTCATTGGGACAGACCCACTGAAGCTTTCTTT. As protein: CASSLIHWDRPTEAFF.

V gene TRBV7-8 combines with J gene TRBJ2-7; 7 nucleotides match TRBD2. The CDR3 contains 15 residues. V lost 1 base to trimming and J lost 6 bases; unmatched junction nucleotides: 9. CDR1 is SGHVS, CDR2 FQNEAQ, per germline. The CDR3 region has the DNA TGTGCCAGCAGCTTAGGTATAGGCGGGAGTCCCGAGCAGTACTTC. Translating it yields CASSLGIGGSPEQYF.

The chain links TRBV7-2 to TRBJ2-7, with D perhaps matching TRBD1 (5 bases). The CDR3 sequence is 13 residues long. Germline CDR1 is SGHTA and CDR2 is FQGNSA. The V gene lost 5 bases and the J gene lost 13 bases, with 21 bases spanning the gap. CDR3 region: CASSVDSSQPRYF. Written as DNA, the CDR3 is TGTGCCAGCAGCGTCGACAGTTCCCAGCCCCGTTACTTC.

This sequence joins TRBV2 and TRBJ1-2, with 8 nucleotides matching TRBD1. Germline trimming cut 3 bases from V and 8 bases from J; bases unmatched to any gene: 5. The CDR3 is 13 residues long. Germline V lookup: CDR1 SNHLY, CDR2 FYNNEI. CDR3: CASSDLDRDGYTF. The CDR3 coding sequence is TGTGCCAGCAGTGACCTGGACAGGGACGGCTACACCTTC.

The CDR3 reads CSAGPQSEAFF. As DNA, the CDR3 is TGCAGTGCTGGGCCCCAATCTGAAGCTTTCTTT. The chain employs TRBV20-1 and TRBJ1-1; no clear D. CDR1 is DFQATT and CDR2 is SNEGSKA in the germline V gene (reference sequence). CDR3 size: 11 residues. V lost 5 bases to trimming and J lost 6 bases, with 10 bases between them.

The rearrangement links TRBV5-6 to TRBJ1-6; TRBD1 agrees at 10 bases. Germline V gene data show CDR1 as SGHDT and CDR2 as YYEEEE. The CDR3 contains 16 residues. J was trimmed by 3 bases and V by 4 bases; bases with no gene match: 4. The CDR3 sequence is CASSLRDRGYNSPLHF. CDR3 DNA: TGTGCCAGCAGCCTCCGGGACAGGGGCTATAATTCACCCCTCCACTTT.